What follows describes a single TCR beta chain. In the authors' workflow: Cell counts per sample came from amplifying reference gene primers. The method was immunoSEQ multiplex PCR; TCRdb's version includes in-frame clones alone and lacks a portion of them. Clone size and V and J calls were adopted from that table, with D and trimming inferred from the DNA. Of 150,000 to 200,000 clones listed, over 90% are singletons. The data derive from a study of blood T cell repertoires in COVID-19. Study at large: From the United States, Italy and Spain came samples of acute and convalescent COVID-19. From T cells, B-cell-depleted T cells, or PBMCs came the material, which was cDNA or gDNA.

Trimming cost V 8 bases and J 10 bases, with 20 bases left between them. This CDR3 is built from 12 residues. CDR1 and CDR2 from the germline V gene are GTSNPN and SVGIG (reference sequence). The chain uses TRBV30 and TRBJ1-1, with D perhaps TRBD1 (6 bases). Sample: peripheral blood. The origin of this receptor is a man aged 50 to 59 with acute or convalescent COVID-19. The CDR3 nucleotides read TGTGCCGGATCACAGGGAATGTTGGGAGCTTTCTTT. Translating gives CAGSQGMLGAFF.